The source of this T cell receptor beta chain is a study of neurological immune-mediated disorders (dated by TCRdb to about 2019). At the level of the whole study: The study compared peripheral blood TCR-beta repertoires of HTLV-I-associated myelopathy (HAM/TSP) patients, multiple sclerosis patients and healthy controls using UMI-based sequencing. Alongside PBMC samples, the set of approximately 100 TCR-beta libraries contained longitudinal samples, technical triplicates, and paired CD4+ and CD8+ T-cell subsets that had been sorted. Each longitudinal HAM/TSP and healthy donor was sampled at 3 time-points spaced at 3-40 month intervals. The cohort comprised 68 subjects: around 15 HAM/TSP patients, 35 or so multiple sclerosis patients and about 20 healthy controls.

Taken with the paper, the label for time point translates to: longitudinal time-point 2. Blood bank volunteers in Maryland, USA served as the healthy controls. For unsorted PBMC libraries, 2 million PBMCs were used after storage in RNAlater at -80 degrees C until RNA extraction. Peripheral blood underwent Ficoll-Hypaque density gradient centrifugation to isolate PBMCs, which were then cryopreserved in liquid nitrogen. With respect to this clonotype: Its antigen has not been determined. The junction differs from germline at one of its ends, possibly a read error.

The germline V gene specifies LGHNA as CDR1 and YNFKEQ as CDR2. From cysteine to phenylalanine, the CDR3 is 17 amino acids long. Just the 51-base CDR3 DNA is kept, in frame starting at base 1. cDNA synthesis used template-switch 5'RACE with a primer carrying a 10-nucleotide random unique molecular identifier tagging each TCR transcript. Over 180 million TCR-beta sequences, covering 15-18 subjects, were produced in each sequencing run. The RNeasy kit was used for extraction of total RNA. TCR-beta VDJ regions were amplified with primers for the TCR constant region and the 5'RACE anchor, using the KAPA Real-time Library Amplification kit. Sample indexes and Illumina adaptors were added in a first PCR, and a second PCR then increased library yield. The roughly 650 bp TCR product was size-selected on a 2% E-gel SizeSelection system after Ampure bead purification. Before pooling, library quality was checked on a Bioanalyzer, concentration was measured with Qubit, and libraries were quantified with the Kapa Library Quantification kit. An Illumina HiSeq 2500 was used to sequence the libraries paired-end at 2 x 150 bp. To increase sequence diversity, roughly 25-31% phiX was spiked into each library pool. In the authors' own workflow: Quality-filtered reads were processed with the UMI-based MiGEC pipeline, which removed over 75% of raw TCR sequences during error correction. IMGT germline references were used for alignment of VDJ genes, and clonotypes were defined by a unique CDR3 amino acid sequence together with V-J genes. VDJtools evaluated clonal expansion, Shannon diversity and CDR3 relatedness (CalcPairwiseDistances, ClusterSamples); CLCbio workbench built phylogenetic trees. A clone was classed as expanded if it had 8 or more unique UMIs, a cutoff based on coefficient-of-variation modelling across technical triplicates. Starting from the raw public reads, TCRdb applied fastp trimming at Q25, assembled clones with MiXCR and retained in-frame beta chains. One record per CDR3 amino acid sequence lists the most common genes and DNA. The V and J calls follow TCRdb's processing rather than the paper's. The sample profile shows more than 55,000 distinct CDR3 sequences; around 10% of them were found once. The ten largest clones add up to approximately 13% of the sample.

Here is what the overall study found, with its caveats: TCR clonal expansion was greatest in HAM/TSP patients and smallest in MS patients, who ranked below even healthy controls. Across subjects, expanded clones never shared an identical CDR3 amino acid sequence, which suggests that the TCR-beta repertoires in every group were private.

The specimen sequenced was PBMCs. This TCR was sampled from a young man in good health. The chain is made from TRBV4-2 and TRBJ2-5, with no confidently assigned D gene. The sequenced DNA is TGTGCCAGCAGCCAAGCACTTTCTCGATCGGCCCAAGGGACCCAGTACTTC. This yields the protein CASSQALSRSAQGTQYF.